The 20 T cell receptor beta chains below were found in one sample sequenced in a study of T cell repertoires in cytomegalovirus infection. TCRdb re-analysed the reads in MiXCR, keeping a single row per CDR3 protein. The data contain 200,000 to 300,000 distinct CDR3 sequences, 9.1% of them singletons. Input material: PBMCs. The receptors were sampled from a human donor in good health (CMV status not recorded). Some clones in this sample may be carry-over from other donors' samples.

The genes are TRBV20-1 and TRBJ2-7, with D possibly called TRBD1 or TRBD2 (5 bases each). The V and J ends lost 6 bases and 3 bases respectively, with 15 bases between them. CDR1 and CDR2 (germline): DFQATT, SNEGSKA (reference sequence). The CDR3 is 13 residues long. The CDR3 region is CSAAKGTNYEQYF. The CDR3 DNA sequence: TGCAGTGCCGCGAAAGGGACCAACTACGAGCAGTACTTC.

This clonotype is classed as medium-sized (0.01 to 0.1%). The rearrangement uses TRBV7-2 and TRBJ2-7; 8 nucleotides agree with TRBD1. Germline loops: CDR1 SGHTA, CDR2 FQGNSA. The trim removed 1 base at V and 5 bases at J, leaving 7 bases unmatched. This CDR3 region has 15 residues. Here the CDR3 reads CASSLVGQGTNEQYF. The CDR3 nucleotides are TGTGCCAGCAGCTTAGTTGGACAGGGAACTAACGAGCAGTACTTC.

This clonotype was recorded at least ten times. The chain couples TRBV7-9 to TRBJ1-3; D gene uncertain. This CDR3 region has 16 residues. Trimming shortened V by 4 bases and J by 0 bases, and 13 bases separated the two germline ends. Germline assignment: CDR1 SEHNR and CDR2 FQNEAQ (reference sequence). CDR3 in amino acids: CASSSLPGGSGNTIYF. CDR3 DNA: TGTGCCAGCAGCTCTTTACCAGGAGGCTCTGGAAACACCATATATTTT.

This clonotype was observed at least ten times. This rearrangement joins TRBV10-3 to TRBJ1-1; TRBD1 matches 10 bases. The CDR3 has 14 residues. Trimming cost V 6 bases and J 5 bases; bases outside gene matches: 6. Germline V lookup: CDR1 ENHRY, CDR2 SYGVKD. In nucleotides, the CDR3 is TGTGCCATCAGAGGACAGGGGGTTGGTACTGAAGCTTTCTTT. Translated: CAIRGQGVGTEAFF.

Note on this clonotype: A single base separates this from a much larger clone, so it may be a read error. This sequence joins TRBV7-2 and TRBJ1-1; D not certain. Germline assignment: CDR1 SGHTA and CDR2 FQGNSA. CDR3 size: 13 residues. This chain's CDR3 is CASGLGVWTEAFF. The DNA of the CDR3 is TGTGCCAGCGGCTTAGGTGTTTGGACTGAAGCTTTCTTT.

In this sample, this clonotype turned up many times. The chain employs TRBV28 and TRBJ1-2; D possibly corresponds to TRBD1 (5 bases). This CDR3 has 13 amino acids. The ends were cut back, 3 bases at V and 8 bases at J, with 13 bases in the middle. CDR1 is MDHEN, CDR2 SYDVKM, per germline. CDR3: CASSLVGPKGYTF. In DNA form, the CDR3 reads TGTGCCAGCAGTTTGGTGGGACCGAAGGGCTACACCTTC.

A word on this clonotype: This may be a read error: a much more frequent sequence differs by one nucleotide. The V call is TRBV28, the J call TRBJ2-7, with TRBD2 matching 15 bases. The CDR3 runs 14 residues. CDR1 is MDHEN and CDR2 is SYDVKM in the germline V gene. With V trimmed by 3 bases and J by 9 bases, 3 bases remained unmatched. The DNA of the CDR3 is TGTGCCAGCAGTTTTAGGACTAGCGGGGGGGCGCAGTACTTC. Protein sequence: CASSFRTSGGAQYF.

This clonotype appeared a few times. The rearrangement joins TRBV5-1 to TRBJ1-4, with D perhaps TRBD1 (6 bases). V was cut by 2 bases and J by 7 bases, with 12 bases left in between. The CDR3 contains 14 residues. In germline, CDR1 is SGHRS, CDR2 YFSETQ. The CDR3 DNA sequence: TGCGCCAGCAGCTTTGGTGGGGGCGGTGAAAAACTGTTTTTT. Translation: CASSFGGGGEKLFF.

This clonotype was observed many times. The rearrangement joins TRBV7-2 to TRBJ2-5; D remains unclear. V was shortened by 4 bases and J by 3 bases, with 3 bases between the two germline ends. The CDR3 is 11 amino acids. CDR1 and CDR2 (germline): SGHTA, FQGNSA. CDR3 bases: TGTGCCAGCAGCTGGAAAGAGACCCAGTACTTC. Residues: CASSWKETQYF.

In this sample, this clonotype turned up many times. V and J are TRBV6-1 and TRBJ1-3; D remains ambiguous. CDR3 size: 16 residues. Germline V gene data show CDR1 as MNHNS and CDR2 as SASEGT. V shed 1 base and J shed 0 bases, with 10 bases lying between them. The CDR3 loop reads CASSEGSILSGNTIYF. The CDR3 DNA is TGTGCCAGCAGTGAAGGGTCGATACTCTCTGGAAACACCATATATTTT.

This clonotype was seen many times. This chain joins TRBV11-3 and TRBJ1-2; 8 bases map to TRBD1. The J segment lost 5 bases and the V segment lost 5 bases, leaving 7 bases of the junction unmatched. Germline V CDR1 and CDR2: SGHNT, YENEEA. The CDR3 totals 14 residues. This CDR3 reads CASSPGTGLYGYTF. The CDR3 DNA is TGTGCCAGCAGCCCGGGGACAGGCCTATATGGCTACACCTTC.

The chain recombines TRBV27 with TRBJ2-6; D remains unclear. This CDR3 is built from 15 residues. V gave up 6 bases and J gave up 0 bases, with 9 bases separating them. From germline, CDR1 is MNHEY and CDR2 SMNVEV (reference sequence). The CDR3 DNA sequence: TGTGCCAGCAGCTTTAGTTCCTCTGGGGCCAACGTCCTGACTTTC. This sequence encodes CASSFSSSGANVLTF.

The chain joins TRBV29-1 to TRBJ1-1, with 10 bases lining up with TRBD1. V dropped 6 bases and J dropped 1; count of bases not matched to a gene: 2. The CDR3 loop spans 13 amino acids. Germline CDR1 is SQVTM and CDR2 is ANQGSEA. CDR3 in DNA: TGCAGCGTAAGGACAGGGGGGAACACTGAAGCTTTCTTT. This gives the protein CSVRTGGNTEAFF.

This clonotype was picked up many times. For the CDR3, the DNA is TGTGCCAGCAGTTCTACCCCAGGGGGTTCCCACCAGCCCCAGCATTTT. Residues: CASSSTPGGSHQPQHF. The J gene is TRBJ1-5, the V gene TRBV12-3 or TRBV12-4; 7 bases map to TRBD1. Trimming removed 4 bases from V and 7 bases from J; junction bases left unmatched: 13. CDR3 length: 16 amino acids.

The CDR3 reads CASSPQGIGGNTIYF. The CDR3 DNA sequence: TGTGCCAGCTCACCACAGGGTATCGGAGGAAACACCATATATTTT. The V call is TRBV18, the J call TRBJ1-3; D not resolved. The CDR3 has 15 amino acids. Looked up from germline, CDR1 is KGHSH and CDR2 is LQKENI. V gave up 1 base and J gave up 4 bases, with 11 bases separating them. The whole variable domain, filled in from reference TRBV18 and TRBJ1-3, reads NAGVMQNPRHLVRRRGQEARLRCSPMKGHSHVYWYRQLPEEGLKFMVYLQKENIIDESGMPKERFSAEFPKEGPSILRIQQVVRGDSAAYFCASSPQGIGGNTIYFGEGSWLTVV.

This clonotype showed up many times. The chain employs TRBV6-2 or TRBV6-3 and TRBJ1-5; no definite D call. V was shortened by 2 bases and J by 3 bases, with 8 bases between the two germline ends. This CDR3 has 14 amino acids. Germline loops: CDR1 MNHEY, CDR2 SVGEGT. CDR3 in DNA: TGTGCCAGCAGTTACGTGCAGTCCAATCAGCCCCAGCATTTT. Translated, it gives CASSYVQSNQPQHF.

This clonotype was found many times. The chain carries TRBV29-1 and TRBJ1-4; D gene unclear. CDR1 is SQVTM and CDR2 is ANQGSEA in the germline V gene. V was trimmed by 3 bases and J by 8 bases, leaving 10 bases between them. The CDR3 sequence is 12 residues long. The CDR3: CSVDEGLEKLFF. The DNA for the CDR3 is TGCAGCGTTGATGAGGGTTTGGAAAAACTGTTTTTT.

In its sample, this clonotype was seen many times. This chain connects TRBV7-2 to TRBJ2-1; 7 bases align to TRBD1. The CDR3 is 13 amino acids. Germline CDR1 SGHTA, CDR2 FQGNSA. Trimming removed 5 bases from V and 6 bases from J; junction bases left unmatched: 4. CDR3 DNA sequence: TGTGCCAGCAGCATTGACAGGGCCAATGAGCAGTTCTTC. It codes for CASSIDRANEQFF.

The rearrangement joins TRBV9 to TRBJ1-1; TRBD1 matches 7 bases. In germline, CDR1 is SGDLS, CDR2 YYNGEE. This CDR3 region has 16 residues. V was pared by 0 bases and J by 2 bases, with 7 bases of the junction left unmatched. The CDR3 region has the DNA TGTGCCAGCAGCGTAGGGGCAGGGGGGATAAACACTGAAGCTTTCTTT. The encoded protein is CASSVGAGGINTEAFF.

The V call is TRBV28, the J call TRBJ2-7; D gene ambiguous. The CDR3 covers 11 residues. CDR1 and CDR2 from the germline V gene are MDHEN and SYDVKM. V gave up 5 bases and J gave up 3 bases, with 5 bases separating them. CDR3 nucleotides: TGTGCCAGCAGTGGTCTCTACGAGCAGTACTTC. This codes for CASSGLYEQYF.